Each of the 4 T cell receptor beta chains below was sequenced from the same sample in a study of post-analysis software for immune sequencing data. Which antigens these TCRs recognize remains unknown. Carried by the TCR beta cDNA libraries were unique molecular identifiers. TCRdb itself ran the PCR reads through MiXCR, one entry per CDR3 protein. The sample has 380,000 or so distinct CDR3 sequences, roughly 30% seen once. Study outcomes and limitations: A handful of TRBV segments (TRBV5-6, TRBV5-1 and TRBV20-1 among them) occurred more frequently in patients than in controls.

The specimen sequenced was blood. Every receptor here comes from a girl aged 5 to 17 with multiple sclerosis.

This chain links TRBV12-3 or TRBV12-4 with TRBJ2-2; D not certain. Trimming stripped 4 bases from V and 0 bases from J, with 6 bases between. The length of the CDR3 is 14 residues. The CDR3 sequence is CASSSVSNTGELFF. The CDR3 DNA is TGTGCCAGCAGTTCTGTATCGAACACCGGGGAGCTGTTTTTT.

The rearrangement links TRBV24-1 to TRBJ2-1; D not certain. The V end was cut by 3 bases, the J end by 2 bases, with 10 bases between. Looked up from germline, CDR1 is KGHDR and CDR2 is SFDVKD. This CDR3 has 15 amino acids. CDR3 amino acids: CATSDRTRTYNEQFF. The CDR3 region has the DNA TGTGCCACCAGTGATCGGACGAGGACCTACAATGAGCAGTTCTTC.

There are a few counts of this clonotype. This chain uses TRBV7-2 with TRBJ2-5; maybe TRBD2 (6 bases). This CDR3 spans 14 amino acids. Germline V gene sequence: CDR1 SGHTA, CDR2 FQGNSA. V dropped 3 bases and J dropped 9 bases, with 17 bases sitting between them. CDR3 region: CASSLTGSGGAQYF. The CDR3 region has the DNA TGTGCCAGCAGCTTGACCGGGTCCGGCGGGGCCCAGTACTTC.

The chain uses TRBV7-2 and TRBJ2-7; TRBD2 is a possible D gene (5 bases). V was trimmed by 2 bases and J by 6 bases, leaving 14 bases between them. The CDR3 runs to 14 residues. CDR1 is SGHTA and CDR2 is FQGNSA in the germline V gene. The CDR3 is CASSLRGPRSEQYF. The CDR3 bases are TGTGCCAGCAGCTTACGCGGGCCCAGAAGCGAGCAGTACTTC.